This T cell receptor beta chain appears in the sequencing data of a study of cytomegalovirus exposure and HLA in healthy donors. This CDR3 has 15 residues. Trimming at V came to 7 bases and at J to 1 base, leaving 7 bases not matched to a gene. CDR1 is LNHDA and CDR2 is SQIVND in the germline V gene (reference sequence). This clone was observed a single time. Only in-frame clones appear in the TCRdb table, and some are missing; sequencing was by immunoSEQ multiplex PCR. The sample gives 55,000 to 65,000 clones, about 88% of which show up once; around 1.1% is in the top ten. Separation from the roughly 680-subject first cohort characterized the roughly 120-subject validation cohort, to which the donors belonged.

This chain uses TRBV19 with TRBJ1-5, with 7 nucleotides matching TRBD1. This receptor was identified in a man younger than 35 in good health and CMV-seronegative. Sequencing input: PBMCs. DNA for the CDR3: TGTGCCAGTACTCGGCAGGGGGGCAGCAATCAGCCCCAGCATTTT. Protein: CASTRQGGSNQPQHF.